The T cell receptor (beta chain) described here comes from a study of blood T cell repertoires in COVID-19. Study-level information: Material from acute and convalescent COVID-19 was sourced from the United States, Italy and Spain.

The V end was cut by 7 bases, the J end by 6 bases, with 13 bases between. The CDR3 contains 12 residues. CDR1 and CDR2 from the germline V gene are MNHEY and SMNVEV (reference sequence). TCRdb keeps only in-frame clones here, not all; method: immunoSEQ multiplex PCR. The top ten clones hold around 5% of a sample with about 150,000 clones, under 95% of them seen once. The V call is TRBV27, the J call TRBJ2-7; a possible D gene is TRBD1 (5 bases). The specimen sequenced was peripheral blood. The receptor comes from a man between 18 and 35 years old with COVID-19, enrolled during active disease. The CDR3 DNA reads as TGTGCCAGCATAACAGGAGCCGGCGAGCAGTACTTC. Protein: CASITGAGEQYF.